Shown below are 6 T cell receptor beta chains from a single sample sequenced in a study of Tregs in tolerant kidney transplant recipients. This table comes from immunoSEQ multiplex PCR, and its TCRdb copy is limited to in-frame clones, with some not included. The repertoire consists of approximately 93,000 clones, with 80% to 95% occurring once and the leading ten covering 0.46%. Sequenced material: CD4+ T cells from blood, taken before the transplant. Every receptor here comes from a human donor who received a combined kidney and bone marrow transplant.

The chain uses TRBV6-5 and TRBJ1-2, with D maybe TRBD1 (6 bases). Germline V gene data show CDR1 as MNHEY and CDR2 as SVGAGI. V was trimmed by 6 bases and J by 2 bases, leaving 10 bases between them. The CDR3 loop spans 13 amino acids. DNA for the CDR3: TGTGCCAGCAGACTGGACAGAAACTATGGCTACACCTTC. Translation: CASRLDRNYGYTF.

As concerns this clone: The same CDR3 can be traced to other DNA sequences in this sample. J is TRBJ1-6 and V is TRBV6-5; weak D call: TRBD1 (5 bases). The germline V and J ends were trimmed by 8 bases and 2 bases, with 13 bases remaining between them. Germline-derived CDR1 and CDR2 are MNHEY and SVGAGI. The CDR3 is 15 residues long. The CDR3 region has the DNA TGTGCCAGCGGTAGGGGATTTCCCTATAATTCACCCCTCCACTTT. Translation gives CASGRGFPYNSPLHF.

V usage is TRBV28 and J usage is TRBJ2-3; 7 bases fit TRBD1. This CDR3 has 15 amino acids. The junction had 13 bases not matched to a gene; V was cut back by 5 bases and J by 8 bases. From germline, CDR1 is MDHEN and CDR2 SYDVKM. CDR3 nucleotides: TGTGCCAGCAGTCCCTTGACAGGGCCGATATCTACGCAGTATTTT. Its protein is CASSPLTGPISTQYF.

The J gene is TRBJ2-5, the V gene TRBV7-2, with D unclear. The end of the DNA aligns better with TRBJ2-7, so the J call may be wrong. The CDR3 extends over 12 amino acids. From germline, CDR1 is SGHTA and CDR2 FQGNSA. In nucleotides, the CDR3 is TGTGCCAGCAGCTTAGTGGGCTACGAGCAGTACTTC. Protein sequence: CASSLVGYEQYF.

The chain employs TRBV9 and TRBJ2-3, with D possibly matching TRBD1 (5 bases). This CDR3 contains 14 residues. Germline-derived CDR1 and CDR2 are SGDLS and YYNGEE. V lost 3 bases to trimming and J lost 3 bases, with 11 bases between them. CDR3 DNA sequence: TGTGCCAGCAGCGGACAGTCGAGGACAGATACGCAGTATTTT. It yields the protein CASSGQSRTDTQYF.

The rearrangement links TRBV5-1 to TRBJ2-3; 10 positions agree with TRBD2. The junction had 3 bases not matched to a gene; V was cut back by 4 bases and J by 1 base. Germline V gene sequence: CDR1 SGHRS, CDR2 YFSETQ. The CDR3 covers 15 residues. CDR3 sequence: CASSTGTSGTDTQYF. The CDR3 bases are TGCGCCAGCAGCACTGGGACTAGCGGCACAGATACGCAGTATTTT.